This T cell receptor beta chain is from a study of T cell changes during pregnancy in multiple sclerosis. The method was immunoSEQ multiplex PCR; TCRdb's version includes in-frame clones alone and lacks a portion of them. The sample lists about 61,000 clones, roughly nine tenths seen once, with around 3.3% in the top ten. In its sample, this clone was seen once. The CDR3 length is 15 residues. V was pared by 4 bases and J by 3 bases, with 16 bases between. Germline V lookup: CDR1 SGHNT, CDR2 YYREEE (reference sequence). The receptor was isolated from a female donor in good health, enrolled as a control in a pregnancy study. Sequencing used peripheral blood, obtained in the first trimester of pregnancy. This chain uses TRBV5-4 with TRBJ2-5; TRBD1 is a possible D gene (6 bases). CDR3 sequence reads: CASSQQGALKETQYF. CDR3 coding DNA: TGTGCCAGCAGCCAACAGGGCGCTTTGAAAGAGACCCAGTACTTC.